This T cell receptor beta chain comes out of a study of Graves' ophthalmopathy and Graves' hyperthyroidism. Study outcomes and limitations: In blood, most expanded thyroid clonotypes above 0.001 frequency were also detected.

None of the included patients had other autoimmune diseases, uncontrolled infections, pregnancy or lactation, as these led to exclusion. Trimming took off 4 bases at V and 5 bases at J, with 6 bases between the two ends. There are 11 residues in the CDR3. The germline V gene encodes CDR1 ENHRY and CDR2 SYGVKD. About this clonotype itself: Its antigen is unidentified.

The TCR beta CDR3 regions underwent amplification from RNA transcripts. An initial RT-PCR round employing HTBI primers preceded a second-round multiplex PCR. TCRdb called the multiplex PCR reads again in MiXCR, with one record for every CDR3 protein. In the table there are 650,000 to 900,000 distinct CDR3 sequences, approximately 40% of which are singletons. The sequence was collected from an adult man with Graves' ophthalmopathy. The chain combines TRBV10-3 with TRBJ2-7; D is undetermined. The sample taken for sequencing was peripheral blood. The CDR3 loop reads CAISGRDEQYF. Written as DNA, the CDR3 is TGTGCCATCAGTGGAAGGGACGAGCAGTACTTC.